These 27 T cell receptor beta chains share one sample of origin, sequenced in a study of blood T cell repertoires in COVID-19. Assay used: immunoSEQ multiplex PCR; TCRdb lists only in-frame clones, some missing. The sample contains about 50,000 clones, around 84% of which appear only once. The material sequenced was peripheral blood. Every receptor here comes from a woman aged 80 or over with COVID-19, enrolled during active disease.

This clone was counted once. The chain couples TRBV5-4 to TRBJ2-7, with 7 bases lining up with TRBD2. Trimming cost V 4 bases and J 5 bases; bases outside gene matches: 6. Germline loops: CDR1 SGHNT, CDR2 YYREEE (reference sequence). CDR3 length: 13 residues. CDR3 amino acids: CASSLRGSDEQYF. The CDR3 bases are TGTGCCAGCAGCCTACGCGGGAGTGACGAGCAGTACTTC.

The chain carries TRBV9 and TRBJ2-3; 10 nucleotides match TRBD2. Germline V gene data show CDR1 as SGDLS and CDR2 as YYNGEE. After removal of 0 bases from V and 1 base from J, the junction contained 2 bases not matched to a gene. This CDR3 has 16 amino acids. The CDR3 region is CASSVGLAGRTDTQYF. CDR3 sequence (DNA): TGTGCCAGCAGCGTAGGACTAGCGGGCCGCACAGATACGCAGTATTTT.

The chain is built from TRBV18 and TRBJ1-4; D uncertain. The CDR3 runs 15 residues. With 0 bases removed from V and 7 bases from J, the gap between germline ends came to 12 bases. Germline loops: CDR1 KGHSH, CDR2 LQKENI. CDR3 sequence: CASSPPEGFTEKLFF. The CDR3 nucleotides read TGTGCCAGCTCACCACCGGAGGGTTTTACTGAAAAACTGTTTTTT.

This chain connects TRBV19 to TRBJ2-2, with a tentative D call TRBD2 (6 bases). Germline V gene data show CDR1 as LNHDA and CDR2 as SQIVND (reference sequence). V was trimmed by 6 bases and J by 3 bases, leaving 14 bases between them. The CDR3 length is 15 residues. The CDR3 nucleotides are TGTGCCAGTAGCACGGGGTGGGGGGACACCGGGGAGCTGTTTTTT. It is translated as CASSTGWGDTGELFF.

This chain joins TRBV10-3 and TRBJ1-1; D ambiguous. CDR3 length equals 14 residues. V lost 4 bases to trimming and J lost 0 bases, with 9 bases between them. The germline V gene encodes CDR1 ENHRY and CDR2 SYGVKD. The CDR3 protein is CAISALGMNTEAFF. CDR3 nucleotides: TGTGCCATCAGTGCTCTCGGTATGAACACTGAAGCTTTCTTT.

Of note for this clone: The sample carries other DNA sequences with the same CDR3. The chain employs TRBV3-1 (or the pseudogene TRBV3-2) and TRBJ1-1; TRBD1 aligns across 7 bases. The V gene end was trimmed by 1 base and the J gene end by 5 bases; junction bases not matched to a gene: 4. Germline V lookup: CDR1 LGHDT, CDR2 YNNKEL (reference sequence). The CDR3 sequence is 14 residues long. The CDR3 coding sequence is TGTGCCAGCAGCCAAGGTAGACAGGGAACTGAAGCTTTCTTT. It codes for CASSQGRQGTEAFF.

This clone has a handful of counts. The V gene is TRBV18, the J gene TRBJ2-7; no firm D call. Germline V lookup: CDR1 KGHSH, CDR2 LQKENI. The V and J ends lost 2 bases and 3 bases respectively, with 8 bases between them. This CDR3 region has 13 residues. The CDR3 sequence: CASSPMANYEQYF. The CDR3 coding sequence is TGTGCCAGCTCACCAATGGCCAACTACGAGCAGTACTTC.

This clone came up a few times. The chain uses TRBV28 and TRBJ2-7; perhaps TRBD1 as D (5 bases). The CDR3 totals 14 residues. Germline V gives CDR1 MDHEN, CDR2 SYDVKM. Trimming cost V 1 base and J 2 bases, with 9 bases left between them. The CDR3 DNA reads TGTGCCAGCAGTTTATCCAGGGCCCCCTACGAGCAGTACTTC. Translated, it gives CASSLSRAPYEQYF.

This chain joins TRBV28 and TRBJ2-2, with D tentatively TRBD1 (6 bases). V was cut by 3 bases and J by 2 bases, with 10 bases left in between. The CDR3 length is 15 residues. Germline CDR1 reads MDHEN; CDR2 reads SYDVKM. CDR3 bases: TGTGCCAGCAGTTTTGACGGGACAAACACCGGGGAGCTGTTTTTT. The encoded protein is CASSFDGTNTGELFF.

The chain is built from TRBV12-3 or TRBV12-4 and TRBJ1-6; a possible D gene is TRBD1 (5 bases). The CDR3 covers 13 residues. V gave up 8 bases and J gave up 6 bases, with 11 bases separating them. This CDR3 is CASFRGSNSPLHF. CDR3 DNA: TGTGCCAGCTTCCGGGGGAGTAATTCACCCCTCCACTTT.

The V and J genes are TRBV5-1 and TRBJ2-7, with 13 bases fitting TRBD2. This CDR3 region has 13 residues. Germline values: CDR1 SGHRS, CDR2 YFSETQ. The trim removed 4 bases at V and 12 bases at J, leaving 7 bases unmatched. The chain's CDR3 is CASSPTTSGRPYF. The CDR3 DNA is TGCGCCAGCAGCCCCACGACTAGCGGGAGGCCGTACTTC.

The chain has TRBV7-9 and TRBJ1-2; the match to TRBD1 covers 9 bases. Germline CDR1 and CDR2: SEHNR and FQNEAQ (reference sequence). Trimming cost V 5 bases and J 3 bases; bases outside gene matches: 7. This CDR3 is built from 15 residues. This CDR3 reads CASSVRQGGHYGYTF. In nucleotides, the CDR3 is TGTGCCAGCAGCGTACGACAGGGGGGACACTATGGCTACACCTTC.

In its sample, this clone was seen a few times. In the same sample, other DNA sequences code for this CDR3. V gene TRBV6-5 combines with J gene TRBJ1-1; 9 bases map to TRBD1. The CDR3 is made up of 14 amino acids. Germline values: CDR1 MNHEY, CDR2 SVGAGI. The junction had 3 bases not matched to a gene; V was cut back by 2 bases and J by 5 bases. The CDR3 nucleotides read TGTGCCAGCAGTTACACCGGACAGGGGACTGAAGCTTTCTTT. It is translated as CASSYTGQGTEAFF.

The J gene is TRBJ1-2, the V gene TRBV27, with 7 bases lining up with TRBD1. Losses at the gene ends were 4 bases for V and 4 bases for J; bases not matched to a gene: 3. Germline CDR1 MNHEY, CDR2 SMNVEV (reference sequence). The CDR3 covers 13 residues. The CDR3 nucleotides read TGTGCCAGCAGTTCGCGACAGGGCTATGGCTACACCTTC. This gives the protein CASSSRQGYGYTF.

V and J are TRBV6-1 and TRBJ1-5; D not certain. There are 15 residues in the CDR3. Trimming left V 2 bases short and J 0 bases short, with 8 bases between. Per the germline V gene, CDR1 is MNHNS and CDR2 is SASEGT. CDR3 region: CASSETLYSNQPQHF. The DNA of the CDR3 is TGTGCCAGCAGTGAAACTCTTTATAGCAATCAGCCCCAGCATTTT.

This clone was counted a single time. In DNA, the CDR3 is TGTGCCAGCTCACCACCGGGGATAGCGGGGAGCTTCTCCTACAATGAGCAGTTCTTC. Translating it yields CASSPPGIAGSFSYNEQFF. V is TRBV18 and J is TRBJ2-1; 8 bases map to TRBD2. The CDR3 sequence is 19 residues long. With V trimmed by 0 bases and J by 0 bases, 10 bases remained unmatched. CDR1 and CDR2 from the germline V gene are KGHSH and LQKENI.

By sample fraction, this clone is medium-sized. The V call is TRBV29-1, the J call TRBJ2-7; 11 bases are a match to TRBD2. This CDR3 has 15 amino acids. Germline-derived CDR1 and CDR2 are SQVTM and ANQGSEA. The trim removed 4 bases at V and 4 bases at J, leaving 9 bases unmatched. CDR3 in amino acids: CSVVGLAGGHYEQYF. CDR3 sequence (DNA): TGCAGCGTTGTCGGGCTAGCGGGAGGACATTACGAGCAGTACTTC.

CDR3 residues: CASSGTGLVNTEAFF. Here the CDR3 DNA reads TGTGCCAGCAGTGGGACAGGGCTTGTTAACACTGAAGCTTTCTTT. V is TRBV25-1 and J is TRBJ1-1; the match to TRBD1 covers 8 bases. This CDR3 comprises 15 residues. The V and J ends lost 4 bases and 2 bases, in that order; junction bases with no gene match: 6. Germline V gene data show CDR1 as MGHDK and CDR2 as SYGVNS.

Sample share makes this clone large (0.1 to 1%). This chain links TRBV19 with TRBJ2-6, with 12 bases lining up with TRBD2. V was pared by 5 bases and J by 4 bases, with 3 bases of the junction left unmatched. The CDR3 runs 16 residues. CDR1 LNHDA and CDR2 SQIVND come from the germline V gene (reference sequence). The CDR3 spells CASSPSGRGGANVLTF. CDR3 in DNA: TGTGCCAGTAGTCCTAGCGGGAGGGGAGGGGCCAACGTCCTGACTTTC.

In this sample, this clone turned up a few times. The gene calls are TRBV10-1 and TRBJ2-1, with a possible D match to TRBD1 (6 bases). The CDR3 consists of 15 residues. V was clipped by 5 bases and J by 2 bases, with 13 bases between them. Germline CDR1 is WNHNN and CDR2 is SYGVQD (reference sequence). The CDR3 nucleotides are TGCGCCAGCAGTCGAACAGGGTATGCCTACAATGAGCAGTTCTTC. Amino acids: CASSRTGYAYNEQFF.

This clone was counted a few times. The CDR3 bases are TGTGCCAGCTCACGGTCCCCAGAAAGCTCCTACGAGCAGTACTTC. As protein: CASSRSPESSYEQYF. The V gene is TRBV18, the J gene TRBJ2-7, with D unresolved. The V end lost 4 bases, the J end lost 0 bases, and 13 bases lay between the germline ends. Germline V gene sequence: CDR1 KGHSH, CDR2 LQKENI. The length of the CDR3 is 15 residues.

The chain uses TRBV10-2 and TRBJ2-5, with TRBD2 matching over 9 bases. The V gene's germline CDR1 is WSHSY and CDR2 SAAADI. J was trimmed by 7 bases and V by 4 bases; bases with no gene match: 10. This CDR3 spans 15 amino acids. The DNA of the CDR3 is TGCGCCAGCAGTGCAACTAGCGGGCCGACTGGGACCCAGTACTTC. This translates into CASSATSGPTGTQYF.

V usage is TRBV29-1 and J usage is TRBJ1-3; D possibly corresponds to TRBD1 (6 bases). V dropped 4 bases and J dropped 2 bases, with 9 bases sitting between them. The CDR3 length is 13 residues. Germline CDR1 is SQVTM and CDR2 is ANQGSEA. CDR3 coding DNA: TGCAGCGTTGTACAGGGTGCTGGAAACACCATATATTTT. Protein: CSVVQGAGNTIYF.

This chain connects TRBV6-2 or TRBV6-3 to TRBJ2-4; 10 bases align to TRBD1. Germline V gene lookup returns CDR1 MNHEY and CDR2 SVGEGT. The CDR3 consists of 15 residues. J lost 7 bases, V lost 2 bases, and 5 bases had no gene match. CDR3 in amino acids: CASSYRQGARNIQYF. DNA of the CDR3: TGTGCCAGCAGTTACCGACAGGGGGCCAGGAACATTCAGTACTTC.

The V call is TRBV4-1, the J call TRBJ1-1, with D hard to call. The V end lost 4 bases, the J end lost 0 bases, and 12 bases lay between the germline ends. The CDR3 length is 15 residues. The V gene's germline CDR1 is MGHRA and CDR2 YSYEKL. CDR3 amino acids: CASSPDREMNTEAFF. In DNA form, the CDR3 reads TGCGCCAGCAGCCCCGATCGGGAGATGAACACTGAAGCTTTCTTT.

The V and J genes are TRBV28 and TRBJ2-1; 11 bases map to TRBD1. Germline CDR1 reads MDHEN; CDR2 reads SYDVKM. V lost 7 bases, J lost 3 bases, and 5 bases stayed unmatched. The CDR3 contains 15 residues. CDR3 amino acids: CASTKGTGGYNEQFF. CDR3 nucleotides: TGTGCCAGCACCAAGGGGACAGGGGGCTACAATGAGCAGTTCTTC.

The chain employs TRBV9 and TRBJ1-1; D remains ambiguous. Trimming stripped 4 bases from V and 7 bases from J, with 8 bases between. CDR3 length: 11 residues. Germline V gives CDR1 SGDLS, CDR2 YYNGEE. CDR3: CASSPAVEAFF. The CDR3 DNA is TGTGCCAGCAGCCCCGCGGTTGAAGCTTTCTTT. Drawing the rest from reference TRBV9 and TRBJ1-1, the complete variable domain is DSGVTQTPKHLITATGQRVTLRCSPRSGDLSVYWYQQSLDQGLQFLIQYYNGEERAKGNILERFSAQQFPDLHSELNLSSLELGDSALYFCASSPAVEAFFGQGTRLTVV.